The clone carrying this TCR beta chain was seen repeatedly, ten times or more. The read gets to within 3 residues of the CDR3 end, and the germline J gene fills in the rest. The sample is drawn from a study of T cell clonality in common variable immunodeficiency. This CDR3 has 15 amino acids. CDR1 SNHLY and CDR2 FYNNEI come from the germline V gene. The ends were cut back, 2 bases at V and 1 base at J, with 10 bases in the middle. Equal genomic DNA amounts from CVID and control samples were sequenced. Sequenced by immunoSEQ multiplex PCR; TCRdb stores in-frame clones only, minus some. Recorded here are about 60,000 clones, none singletons.

This sequence was found in a person aged 18 to 75 in good health. The chain is built from TRBV2 and TRBJ2-3; no clear D. Source material: peripheral blood mononuclear cells. The CDR3 loop reads CASSEWVAGTDTQYF. The part of the CDR3 DNA that was read is TGTGCCAGCAGTGAATGGGTCGCGGGCACAGATACG.